Presented here are 31 T cell receptor beta chains from one specimen sequenced in a study of blood T cell repertoires in COVID-19. Measured with immunoSEQ multiplex PCR; TCRdb has only the in-frame clones, and not every one. The sample gives about 83,000 clones, roughly nine tenths of which show up once; 15% to 20% is in the top ten. The sequenced sample consisted of peripheral blood. The origin of the receptors is a woman of 80 years or more with active or convalescent COVID-19.

DNA of the CDR3: TGTGCCAGCAGCTCGGACAGGGCTTTCAATTCACCCCTCCACTTT. This encodes CASSSDRAFNSPLHF. The chain links TRBV6-2 or TRBV6-3 to TRBJ1-6, with 8 nucleotides matching TRBD1. Germline loops: CDR1 MNHEY, CDR2 SVGEGT. The CDR3 length is 15 residues. The J segment lost 7 bases and the V segment lost 6 bases, leaving 8 bases of the junction unmatched.

This clone has just one count. The gene calls are TRBV6-5 and TRBJ2-7, with 11 positions matching TRBD1. Losses at the gene ends were 7 bases for V and 2 bases for J; bases not matched to a gene: 7. Germline values: CDR1 MNHEY, CDR2 SVGAGI. The CDR3 length is 15 residues. DNA of the CDR3: TGTGCCAGCAAGAACCCGGGACAGGGGGCCTACGAGCAGTACTTC. It encodes CASKNPGQGAYEQYF.

The gene calls are TRBV30 and TRBJ2-1, with D possibly matching TRBD2 (6 bases). V lost 4 bases and J lost 1, with 11 bases in between. Germline V gene lookup returns CDR1 GTSNPN and CDR2 SVGIG (reference sequence). CDR3 length: 14 residues. The CDR3 DNA is TGTGCCTGGACCCTGGGGAGGTCCTACAATGAGCAGTTCTTC. This translates into CAWTLGRSYNEQFF.

The rearrangement joins TRBV4-1 to TRBJ2-5; TRBD1 might be the D (6 bases). Germline V lookup: CDR1 MGHRA, CDR2 YSYEKL. The CDR3 has 15 residues. The ends were cut back, 0 bases at V and 7 bases at J, with 15 bases in the middle. The CDR3 DNA follows: TGCGCCAGCAGCCAAGATAAGGGTCAGGGGAGGACCCAGTACTTC. As protein: CASSQDKGQGRTQYF.

V is TRBV3-1 (or the pseudogene TRBV3-2) and J is TRBJ2-2; D uncertain. V was pared by 3 bases and J by 3 bases, with 17 bases between. CDR1 and CDR2 (germline): LGHDT, YNNKEL (reference sequence). The CDR3 sequence is 17 residues long. CDR3 nucleotides: TGTGCCAGCAGCCAGGGCGACATATTTCTACACACCGGGGAGCTGTTTTTT. Translating it yields CASSQGDIFLHTGELFF.

The V call is TRBV19, the J call TRBJ1-5; D gene uncertain. Germline V lookup: CDR1 LNHDA, CDR2 SQIVND (reference sequence). The CDR3 loop spans 15 amino acids. V was trimmed by 7 bases and J by 1 base, leaving 14 bases between them. The CDR3 protein is CASKSRSRSNQPQHF. Written as DNA, the CDR3 is TGTGCCAGTAAGTCTAGGAGCCGGAGCAATCAGCCCCAGCATTTT.

The V and J genes are TRBV2 and TRBJ2-1; no reliable D call. The germline V and J ends were trimmed by 0 bases and 0 bases, with 6 bases remaining between them. Germline CDR1 SNHLY, CDR2 FYNNEI. The CDR3 contains 15 residues. The CDR3 here is CASSEARSSYNEQFF. Here the CDR3 DNA reads TGTGCCAGCAGTGAAGCGAGGAGCTCCTACAATGAGCAGTTCTTC.

The CDR3 coding sequence is TGCGCCAGCAGCCAAGATCGGGGAGGGAGCAATCAGCCCCAGCATTTT. As protein: CASSQDRGGSNQPQHF. The V gene is TRBV4-3, the J gene TRBJ1-5; D gene ambiguous. The CDR3 loop spans 16 amino acids. The V end lost 0 bases, the J end lost 1 base, and 10 bases lay between the germline ends. Germline CDR1 reads LGHNA; CDR2 reads YSLEER.

This clone was observed once. V gene TRBV5-1 combines with J gene TRBJ2-1, with TRBD2 matching 11 bases. CDR1 SGHRS and CDR2 YFSETQ come from the germline V gene. Germline trimming cut 0 bases from V and 6 bases from J; bases unmatched to any gene: 8. The CDR3 has 17 amino acids. DNA for the CDR3: TGCGCCAGCAGCTTGGGACTTCTAGCGGGGGGTCCCAATGAGCAGTTCTTC. This sequence encodes CASSLGLLAGGPNEQFF.

The J gene is TRBJ1-4, the V gene TRBV18; TRBD1 might be the D (5 bases). The CDR3 has 13 residues. V lost 3 bases and J lost 5, with 7 bases in between. The germline CDR1 and CDR2 sequences are KGHSH and LQKENI. CDR3 residues: CASSPGLNEKLFF. CDR3 DNA: TGTGCCAGCTCACCGGGGCTGAATGAAAAACTGTTTTTT.

This clone was counted a single time. This rearrangement joins TRBV9 to TRBJ1-5; weak D call: TRBD1 (5 bases). Germline lookup yields CDR1 SGDLS and CDR2 YYNGEE. CDR3 size: 12 residues. The V and J ends lost 10 bases and 5 bases respectively, with 13 bases between them. The CDR3, as DNA: TGTGCCTGGACGTCAGGGCATCAGCCCCAGCATTTT. Protein product: CAWTSGHQPQHF.

The V call is TRBV5-1, the J call TRBJ2-7; 7 nucleotides align to TRBD1. This CDR3 contains 14 residues. V dropped 0 bases and J dropped 7; count of bases not matched to a gene: 7. CDR1 is SGHRS, CDR2 YFSETQ, per germline. CDR3 bases: TGCGCCAGCAGCTTGGCGCAGGGGGTACGGGAGCAGTACTTC. Encoded protein: CASSLAQGVREQYF.

This clone was seen a single time. The rearrangement uses TRBV4-1 and TRBJ2-6; 7 bases fit TRBD2. V lost 1 base to trimming and J lost 0 bases; unmatched junction nucleotides: 9. Germline V gene lookup returns CDR1 MGHRA and CDR2 YSYEKL. This CDR3 contains 19 residues. CDR3 region: CASSQVARDYDSGANVLTF. The CDR3 DNA reads as TGCGCCAGCAGCCAAGTTGCGAGGGACTACGACTCTGGGGCCAACGTCCTGACTTTC.

This clone appeared once. The chain employs TRBV19 and TRBJ2-2; 8 bases map to TRBD2. V was pared by 6 bases and J by 1 base, with 7 bases of the junction left unmatched. The CDR3 has 16 amino acids. From germline, CDR1 is LNHDA and CDR2 SQIVND (reference sequence). CDR3 region: CASRPAGAMNTGELFF. The CDR3 DNA reads as TGTGCCAGTAGACCAGCGGGGGCGATGAACACCGGGGAGCTGTTTTTT.

The V and J genes are TRBV28 and TRBJ1-1; no clear D gene. CDR3 length equals 14 residues. From germline, CDR1 is MDHEN and CDR2 SYDVKM. Trimming stripped 2 bases from V and 4 bases from J, with 11 bases between. The CDR3 coding sequence is TGTGCCAGCAGTTTACGGCTACGGGGCACTGAAGCTTTCTTT. It encodes CASSLRLRGTEAFF.

A single count supports this clone. This rearrangement joins TRBV4-3 to TRBJ2-3; tentative D call: TRBD2 (6 bases). V was clipped by 0 bases and J by 6 bases, with 13 bases between them. The CDR3 consists of 15 residues. Germline V lookup: CDR1 LGHNA, CDR2 YSLEER. In nucleotides, the CDR3 is TGCGCCAGCAGCCAAGAGAGCCTAGCGTGGGATACGCAGTATTTT. It codes for CASSQESLAWDTQYF.

This clone was counted between two and nine times. The chain joins TRBV6-5 to TRBJ1-5; 8 bases map to TRBD1. Germline values: CDR1 MNHEY, CDR2 SVGAGI. V dropped 5 bases and J dropped 2; count of bases not matched to a gene: 2. The CDR3 covers 14 residues. CDR3 amino acids: CASSQGAGNQPQHF. DNA for the CDR3: TGTGCCAGCAGTCAGGGGGCGGGCAATCAGCCCCAGCATTTT.

The rearrangement uses TRBV5-1 and TRBJ2-7, with 8 bases lining up with TRBD1. The CDR3 sequence is 15 residues long. V dropped 2 bases and J dropped 1; count of bases not matched to a gene: 5. CDR1 and CDR2 (germline): SGHRS, YFSETQ. The CDR3 loop reads CASSFQGAGSYEQYF. Written as DNA, the CDR3 is TGCGCCAGCAGCTTTCAGGGGGCAGGATCCTACGAGCAGTACTTC.

The genes are TRBV3-1 (or the pseudogene TRBV3-2) and TRBJ1-5, with D hard to call. CDR1 and CDR2 from the germline V gene are LGHDT and YNNKEL (reference sequence). V was trimmed by 3 bases and J by 6 bases, leaving 12 bases between them. The CDR3 covers 14 residues. In DNA, the CDR3 is TGTGCCAGCAGCCAGCAATTGGGAGGTCAGCCCCAGCATTTT. Amino acids: CASSQQLGGQPQHF.

The chain uses TRBV10-3 and TRBJ2-3, with 8 nucleotides matching TRBD2. The V segment lost 10 bases and the J segment 8 bases; nucleotides outside the gene matches: 5. CDR1 is ENHRY and CDR2 is SYGVKD in the germline V gene. CDR3 length: 11 residues. CDR3 amino acids: CATDRGGTQYF. The DNA of the CDR3 is TGTGCCACAGACCGGGGGGGTACGCAGTATTTT.

In DNA, the CDR3 is TGTGCCAGCAGTGAGTCCCTAGCGGGGACCACCTACAATGAGCAGTTCTTC. This sequence encodes CASSESLAGTTYNEQFF. The J gene is TRBJ2-1, the V gene TRBV2; 9 bases are a match to TRBD2. The V and J ends lost 3 bases and 2 bases, in that order; junction bases with no gene match: 8. Germline V gene lookup returns CDR1 SNHLY and CDR2 FYNNEI. CDR3 size: 17 residues.

This chain connects TRBV23-1 to TRBJ1-3; a possible D gene is TRBD1 (6 bases). TRBV23-1 is classed as an ORF, of uncertain function. The CDR3 runs to 18 residues. The V end lost 2 bases, the J end lost 3 bases, and 20 bases lay between the germline ends. The CDR3 DNA follows: TGCGCCAGCAGTCAAACCCCAGAAGAGGGGGAAGGTGGAAACACCATATATTTT. Amino acid sequence: CASSQTPEEGEGGNTIYF.

This clone was recorded a few times. The chain combines TRBV9 with TRBJ1-6; 7 positions match TRBD1. The CDR3 covers 15 residues. Germline V CDR1 and CDR2: SGDLS, YYNGEE. Germline trimming cut 0 bases from V and 6 bases from J; bases unmatched to any gene: 3. CDR3 in amino acids: CASSVEDRINSPLHF. CDR3 DNA sequence: TGTGCCAGCAGCGTAGAGGACAGGATTAATTCACCCCTCCACTTT.

This rearrangement joins TRBV4-1 to TRBJ2-1; D not resolved. The length of the CDR3 is 13 residues. The V gene lost 1 base and the J gene lost 7 bases, with 8 bases spanning the gap. The germline gives CDR1 MGHRA, CDR2 YSYEKL. The CDR3 bases are TGCGCCAGCAGCCAAGGTCCCTTTAATGAGCAGTTCTTC. Encoded protein: CASSQGPFNEQFF.

This chain joins TRBV5-6 and TRBJ1-5; possible D gene TRBD1, 5 bases. The CDR3 spans 15 residues. The ends were cut back, 2 bases at V and 0 bases at J, with 9 bases in the middle. Germline CDR1 and CDR2: SGHDT and YYEEEE. The CDR3 bases are TGTGCCAGCAGCTTTAGGGGTTATAGCAATCAGCCCCAGCATTTT. Protein: CASSFRGYSNQPQHF.

The rearrangement uses TRBV19 and TRBJ1-5, with 9 bases matching TRBD1. Per the germline V gene, CDR1 is LNHDA and CDR2 is SQIVND (reference sequence). The CDR3 length is 15 residues. V shed 3 bases and J 5 bases; nucleotides not matched to a gene: 5. The CDR3 DNA sequence: TGTGCCAGTAGTATCTCTGACAGGGGGGATCAGCCCCAGCATTTT. Its translation is CASSISDRGDQPQHF.

This clone was seen only a few times. One junction end does not reproduce the germline sequence, and a read error may be involved. The chain has TRBV7-9 and TRBJ2-1, with a possible D match to TRBD1 (5 bases). Germline CDR1 SEHNR, CDR2 FQNEAQ (reference sequence). The CDR3 length is 15 residues. The CDR3 here is CASSPPTSPGNLPVF. The CDR3 nucleotides read TGTGCCAGCAGCCCACCCACAAGCCCAGGGAACCTCCCGGTCTTC.

This clone is a singleton in its sample. V usage is TRBV5-1 and J usage is TRBJ1-1; maybe TRBD1 (6 bases). Per the germline V gene, CDR1 is SGHRS and CDR2 is YFSETQ. The CDR3 is 14 amino acids. V was cut by 1 base and J by 4 bases, with 11 bases left in between. The CDR3, as DNA: TGCGCCAGCAGCTTGCAGGGGACGGGCACTGAAGCTTTCTTT. Its protein is CASSLQGTGTEAFF.

The CDR3 here is CASSAPGTGSDTQYF. The CDR3 nucleotides are TGTGCCAGCAGTGCCCCCGGGACTGGTTCAGATACGCAGTATTTT. This chain connects TRBV28 to TRBJ2-3; TRBD2 is a possible D gene (6 bases). Trimming removed 5 bases from V and 4 bases from J, with 16 bases in between. The CDR3 contains 15 residues. Looked up from germline, CDR1 is MDHEN and CDR2 is SYDVKM.

The J gene is TRBJ1-5, the V gene TRBV6-5; no clear D gene. The CDR3 covers 14 residues. Germline CDR1 reads MNHEY; CDR2 reads SVGAGI. V dropped 0 bases and J dropped 4 bases, with 7 bases sitting between them. The CDR3 is CASSYSTGNQPQHF. In nucleotides, the CDR3 is TGTGCCAGCAGTTACTCGACCGGGAATCAGCCCCAGCATTTT.

The chain is built from TRBV10-2 and TRBJ1-6, with 10 bases matching TRBD1. Trimming cost V 7 bases and J 6 bases; bases outside gene matches: 12. The CDR3 extends over 17 amino acids. Germline V CDR1 and CDR2: WSHSY, SAAADI. The CDR3 loop reads CASTKDRGLRGNSPLHF. As DNA, the CDR3 is TGCGCCAGCACGAAAGACAGGGGGCTTAGGGGTAATTCACCCCTCCACTTT.